A selection of T cell receptor beta chains follows, all from one sample in a study of shared clonotypes between healthy human individuals. TCRdb's table, derived via immunoSEQ multiplex PCR, lists solely in-frame clones and lacks some. This sample yields around 1,900,000 clones, of which around 93% are seen a single time; approximately 1.7% belongs to the top ten. What was sequenced was naive CD8+ T cells from PBMCs. The receptors originated from a man aged 18 to 29 in good health. Some clones in this sample may be carry-over from other donors' samples. Both conserved end residues are part of each CDR3. Fields, in order: J gene, D gene, CDR3 length, clone size, V gene, CDR3 protein, CDR3 DNA. A D gene is named only where the DNA matches it firmly. The size field is filled for only some rows; it gives once, few, many or a size class.

>TRBJ1-1|NA|15|NA|TRBV19
CASSSPGARNTEAFF
TGTGCCAGTAGTAGCCCAGGGGCGCGGAACACTGAAGCTTTCTTT
>TRBJ2-7|NA|13|NA|TRBV9
CASSLDGGYEQYF
TGTGCCAGCAGCCTCGATGGGGGCTACGAGCAGTACTTC
>TRBJ2-1|TRBD2|15|NA|TRBV7-9
CASSFFLAGPNEQFF
TGTGCCAGCAGCTTTTTCCTAGCGGGTCCAAATGAGCAGTTCTTC
>TRBJ2-3|NA|14|NA|TRBV28
CASKPSGGTDTQYF
TGTGCCAGCAAACCCAGCGGTGGCACAGATACGCAGTATTTT
>TRBJ2-1|NA|11|NA|TRBV20-1
CSAREWDEQFF
TGCAGTGCTAGAGAGTGGGATGAGCAGTTCTTC
>TRBJ2-5|NA|15|NA|TRBV5-1
CASSLEGGIQETQYF
TGCGCCAGCAGCTTGGAAGGAGGGATTCAAGAGACCCAGTACTTC
>TRBJ2-2|NA|15|NA|TRBV9
CASSGGIVNTGELFF
TGTGCCAGCAGCGGTGGTATCGTTAACACCGGGGAGCTGTTTTTT
>TRBJ1-4|TRBD1|15|NA|TRBV27
CASSQQTGDREKLFF
TGTGCCAGCAGTCAACAAACAGGGGATCGTGAAAAACTGTTTTTT
>TRBJ2-1|NA|15|NA|TRBV2
CASSGSDSSYNEQFF
TGTGCCAGCAGTGGTTCCGACAGCAGCTACAATGAGCAGTTCTTC
>TRBJ2-1|TRBD2|16|NA|TRBV19
CASSIGAGEAYNEQFF
TGTGCCAGTAGTATAGGGGCGGGAGAGGCCTACAATGAGCAGTTCTTC
>TRBJ1-4|NA|11|few|TRBV2
CASSEGEKLFF
TGTGCCAGCAGTGAAGGCGAAAAACTGTTTTTT
>TRBJ1-1|TRBD1|18|NA|TRBV9
CASSVTGVGSIEWAEAFF
TGTGCCAGCAGCGTTACAGGGGTAGGTTCTATTGAGTGGGCTGAAGCTTTCTTT
>TRBJ2-2|NA|13|NA|TRBV7-2
CASSFPYTGELFF
TGTGCCAGCAGCTTCCCGTATACCGGGGAGCTGTTTTTT
>TRBJ2-4|NA|15|NA|TRBV27
CASSLRVGTKNIQYF
TGTGCCAGCAGTTTAAGGGTGGGGACCAAAAACATTCAGTACTTC
>TRBJ2-1|NA|13|NA|TRBV2
CASSESDSNEQFF
TGTGCCAGCAGTGAATCAGACAGCAATGAGCAGTTCTTC
>TRBJ1-1|TRBD1|15|NA|TRBV5-1
CASSPRTGGETEAFF
TGCGCCAGCAGCCCCCGGACAGGGGGGGAAACTGAAGCTTTCTTT
>TRBJ1-1|NA|15|NA|TRBV5-6
CASSHRGGWGTEAFF
TGTGCCAGCAGCCACCGCGGGGGGTGGGGCACTGAAGCTTTCTTT
>TRBJ2-5|TRBD2|16|NA|TRBV28
CASSKGLEGLGETQYF
TGTGCCAGCAGCAAAGGACTAGAAGGTTTGGGAGAGACCCAGTACTTC
>TRBJ1-5|TRBD1|14|NA|TRBV7-2
CASTPGQENQPQHF
TGTGCCAGCACGCCGGGACAGGAGAATCAGCCCCAGCATTTT
>TRBJ2-1|TRBD2|18|NA|TRBV10-3
CASSGLAGVFGSYNEQFF
TGTGCCTCCTCGGGACTAGCGGGAGTTTTTGGCTCCTACAATGAGCAGTTCTTC
>TRBJ1-1|NA|13|NA|TRBV30
CAWEDIMNTEAFF
TGTGCCTGGGAAGACATAATGAACACTGAAGCTTTCTTT
>TRBJ1-5|NA|15|NA|TRBV6-5
CASSYSGESNQPQHF
TGTGCCAGCAGTTACTCAGGGGAGAGCAATCAGCCCCAGCATTTT
>TRBJ2-7|NA|14|NA|TRBV14
CASSRGTAGWRQYF
TGTGCCAGCAGCCGCGGGACAGCTGGTTGGCGGCAGTACTTC
>TRBJ2-5|NA|16|NA|TRBV6-1
CASSKVQGRGQETQYF
TGTGCCAGCAGTAAAGTACAGGGCCGGGGCCAAGAGACCCAGTACTTC
>TRBJ1-5|NA|15|few|TRBV10-3
CAISESLNSNQPQHF
TGTGCCATCAGTGAGTCTCTGAATAGCAATCAGCCCCAGCATTTT
>TRBJ2-2|TRBD2|16|NA|TRBV7-9
CASSLFSSGITGELFF
TGTGCCAGCAGCTTGTTTTCTAGCGGGATTACCGGGGAGCTGTTTTTT
>TRBJ2-7|NA|14|NA|TRBV6-5
CASSYRDRFYEQYF
TGTGCCAGCAGTTACAGGGATAGGTTCTACGAGCAGTACTTC
>TRBJ2-7|NA|14|NA|TRBV28
CASSLLRRDYEQYF
TGTGCCAGCAGTTTATTACGGCGGGACTACGAGCAGTACTTC
>TRBJ1-2|NA|17|NA|TRBV4-3
CASSQDLWVGTGYGYTF
TGCGCCAGCAGCCAAGATCTCTGGGTAGGGACCGGCTATGGCTACACCTTC
>TRBJ2-7|TRBD2|15|once|TRBV15
CATSRDRTSAYEQYF
TGTGCCACCAGCAGAGACCGGACTAGCGCCTACGAGCAGTACTTC
>TRBJ2-2|NA|14|NA|TRBV28
CASSLAFNTGELFF
TGTGCCAGCAGTTTAGCGTTCAACACCGGGGAGCTGTTTTTT
>TRBJ2-7|NA|14|NA|TRBV6-5
CASSNRVGSYEQYF
TGTGCCAGCAGTAACAGGGTAGGGTCCTACGAGCAGTACTTC
>TRBJ2-1|NA|16|NA|TRBV7-9
CASSQRTPGSFDEQFF
TGTGCCAGCAGCCAACGAACCCCGGGGTCCTTCGATGAGCAGTTCTTC
>TRBJ2-2|TRBD2|17|NA|TRBV28
CASSLGGAGGNTGELFF
TGTGCCAGCAGTCTAGGGGGAGCGGGAGGGAACACCGGGGAGCTGTTTTTT
>TRBJ2-2|TRBD2|15|once|TRBV15
CATSRSRGSAGELFF
TGTGCCACCAGCAGAAGCCGCGGGAGTGCCGGGGAGCTGTTTTTT
>TRBJ2-7|TRBD2|12|NA|TRBV7-9
CASERGAHEQYF
TGTGCCAGCGAGCGGGGAGCCCACGAGCAGTACTTC
>TRBJ2-7|NA|13|few|TRBV19
CASSPSTGYEQYF
TGTGCCAGTAGTCCCTCGACAGGCTACGAGCAGTACTTC
>TRBJ1-3|NA|13|NA|TRBV30
CAWMGRSGNTIYF
TGTGCCTGGATGGGTCGCTCTGGAAACACCATATATTTT
>TRBJ1-1|TRBD1|14|NA|TRBV6-5
CASRYRGSNTEAFF
TGTGCCAGCAGGTACAGGGGAAGTAACACTGAAGCTTTCTTT
>TRBJ2-3|TRBD2|21|once|TRBV28
CASSLPLTSGTLTFSTDTQYF
TGTGCCAGCAGTTTACCCCTGACTAGCGGTACCCTCACATTTAGCACAGATACGCAGTATTTT
>TRBJ1-4|NA|14|once|TRBV19
CASSSTVGGEKLFF
TGTGCCAGTAGTTCCACCGTTGGTGGTGAAAAACTGTTTTTT
>TRBJ1-3|NA|16|NA|TRBV9
CASSVGPGIAGNTIYF
TGTGCCAGCAGCGTAGGACCGGGAATTGCTGGAAACACCATATATTTT
>TRBJ2-5|NA|14|NA|TRBV5-6
CASSLFRNQETQYF
TGTGCCAGCAGCCTGTTTCGGAACCAAGAGACCCAGTACTTC
>TRBJ2-1|TRBD2|15|NA|TRBV7-9
CASSSIAGRHNEQFF
TGTGCCAGCAGCTCAATAGCGGGACGACACAATGAGCAGTTCTTC
>TRBJ2-7|NA|12|NA|TRBV7-9
CASSLEAYEQYF
TGTGCCAGCAGCTTAGAAGCCTACGAGCAGTACTTC
>TRBJ2-7|TRBD2|15|NA|TRBV2
CASSPLAGDYYEQYF
TGTGCCAGCAGCCCACTAGCGGGAGATTACTACGAGCAGTACTTC
>TRBJ1-1|NA|15|NA|TRBV18
CASSTRGEVRTEAFF
TGTGCCAGCTCAACACGGGGGGAGGTGCGGACTGAAGCTTTCTTT
>TRBJ1-2|NA|15|few|TRBV9
CASSVFSGVNYGYTF
TGTGCCAGCAGCGTATTTTCAGGGGTTAACTATGGCTACACCTTC
>TRBJ2-5|NA|16|NA|TRBV18
CASSNPGQQIEETQYF
TGTGCCAGCTCAAACCCTGGACAGCAGATTGAGGAGACCCAGTACTTC